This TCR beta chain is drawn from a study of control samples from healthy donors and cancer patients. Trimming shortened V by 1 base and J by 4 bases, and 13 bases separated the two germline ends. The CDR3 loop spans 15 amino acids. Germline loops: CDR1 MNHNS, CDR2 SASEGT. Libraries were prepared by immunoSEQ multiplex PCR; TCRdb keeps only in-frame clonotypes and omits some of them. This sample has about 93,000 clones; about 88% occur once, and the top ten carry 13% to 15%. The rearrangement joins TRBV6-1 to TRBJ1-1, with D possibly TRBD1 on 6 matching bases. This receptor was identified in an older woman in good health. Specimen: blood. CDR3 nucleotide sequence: TGTGCCAGCAGTGAAGGGAGGGGGGTAAGCACTGAAGCTTTCTTT. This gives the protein CASSEGRGVSTEAFF.